This TCR beta chain was sequenced in a study of T-cell memory formation after mild COVID-19. Overall study results and limits: The pre-infection memory compartment contained some responding clones, suggesting cross-reactive memory joined.

On this clonotype itself: Its target is unknown.

This CDR3 is built from 14 residues. The V gene's germline CDR1 is DFQATT and CDR2 SNEGSKA (reference sequence). V dropped 1 base and J dropped 2 bases, with 10 bases sitting between them. 5'RACE primed at constant segments yielded TCR alpha and TCR beta cDNA libraries bearing sample barcodes and UMIs. TCRdb analysed the 5' RACE reads with MiXCR anew, one entry per CDR3 protein. The sample includes fewer than 650,000 distinct CDR3 sequences, roughly 17% of them seen just once. The material sequenced was PBMCs or a T cell subset sorted from them (not recorded which). This sequence originates from an adult woman who had mild COVID-19 (a few samples of this study predate the infection). Cell type and time point are not known. The chain links TRBV20-1 to TRBJ2-3; D not resolved. The CDR3 here is CSARAQTPTDTQYF. The CDR3 nucleotides read TGCAGTGCTAGAGCCCAAACCCCCACAGATACGCAGTATTTT.